Shown below are 25 T cell receptor beta chains from a single sample sequenced in a study of cytomegalovirus exposure and HLA in healthy donors. The PCR contained 60 Vbeta and 13 Jbeta primers. The protocol was immunoSEQ multiplex PCR, while the TCRdb copy is restricted to in-frame clones and leaves out a portion. The sample contains 130,000 to 150,000 clones, around two thirds of which appear only once. The source material was PBMCs. These receptors all stem from a woman in her late teens or twenties in good health and CMV-seronegative.

This clone was seen more than once but under ten times. The rearrangement joins TRBV5-1 to TRBJ1-4; 8 bases are a match to TRBD1. CDR3 length equals 16 residues. From germline, CDR1 is SGHRS and CDR2 YFSETQ. V dropped 4 bases and J dropped 5; count of bases not matched to a gene: 10. The CDR3 spells CASSLTGQGSNEKLFF. The CDR3 DNA reads TGCGCCAGCAGCCTCACCGGACAGGGCTCCAATGAAAAACTGTTTTTT. Looking up the rest from reference TRBV5-1 and TRBJ1-4 gives the full variable domain: KAGVTQTPRYLIKTRGQQVTLSCSPISGHRSVSWYQQTPGQGLQFLFEYFSETQRNKGNFPGRFSGRQFSNSRSEMNVSTLELGDSALYLCASSLTGQGSNEKLFFGSGTQLSVL.

The chain employs TRBV6-5 and TRBJ2-1; TRBD2 agrees at 7 bases. The germline V gene encodes CDR1 MNHEY and CDR2 SVGAGI. V dropped 0 bases and J dropped 7; count of bases not matched to a gene: 9. The length of the CDR3 is 16 residues. CDR3 in DNA: TGTGCCAGCAGTTACTCTGGCGGGAGCTCGGGTAATGAGCAGTTCTTC. Translating gives CASSYSGGSSGNEQFF.

The CDR3 region has the DNA TGTGCCAGTTCCTCGAGGGGGCTGCAGAACACTGAAGCTTTCTTT. This codes for CASSSRGLQNTEAFF. The genes are TRBV5-4 and TRBJ1-1; 7 positions agree with TRBD1. Germline V gene data show CDR1 as SGHNT and CDR2 as YYREEE (reference sequence). The CDR3 has 15 amino acids. J lost 1 base, V lost 8 bases, and 11 bases had no gene match.

J is TRBJ2-7 and V is TRBV19; D gene ambiguous. The CDR3 loop spans 14 amino acids. Between the trimmed V and J ends, which lost 5 bases and 2 bases, there was a span of 13 bases. Germline values: CDR1 LNHDA, CDR2 SQIVND (reference sequence). As DNA, the CDR3 is TGTGCCAGTAGTCTAAGCGTGAGAACCTACGAGCAGTACTTC. Its protein product is CASSLSVRTYEQYF.

The V and J genes are TRBV29-1 and TRBJ1-6, with 7 bases aligning to TRBD1. This CDR3 is 14 amino acids long. Germline trimming cut 5 bases from V and 6 bases from J; bases unmatched to any gene: 7. CDR1 is SQVTM and CDR2 is ANQGSEA in the germline V gene. DNA of the CDR3: TGCAGCGTTACTCTCGGACAGGTTAATTCACCCCTCCACTTT. It specifies CSVTLGQVNSPLHF.

In its sample, this clone was seen a few times. DNA of the CDR3: TGTGCTAGTGGCCTTGAAGGTCTAGCGCGAGACACCGGGGAGCTGTTTTTT. Translated, it gives CASGLEGLARDTGELFF. This chain uses TRBV12-5 with TRBJ2-2, with a possible D match to TRBD2 (6 bases). V was cut by 6 bases and J by 3 bases, with 20 bases left in between. The CDR3 sequence is 17 residues long. Germline loops: CDR1 LGHNT, CDR2 FRNRAP.

This rearrangement joins TRBV28 to TRBJ2-1; TRBD2 matches 10 bases. V was pared by 3 bases and J by 4 bases, with 3 bases of the junction left unmatched. CDR1 and CDR2 (germline): MDHEN, SYDVKM. The CDR3 is made up of 15 amino acids. For the CDR3, the DNA is TGTGCCAGCAGTTTCGAGCGGGGGGGGTACAATGAGCAGTTCTTC. The encoded protein is CASSFERGGYNEQFF.

In its sample, this clone was seen a few times. The chain joins TRBV7-2 to TRBJ2-1, with no clear D. The CDR3 sequence is 12 residues long. V shed 5 bases and J shed 4 bases, with 6 bases lying between them. Germline CDR1 reads SGHTA; CDR2 reads FQGNSA. This CDR3 is CASSRVYNEQFF. The CDR3 coding sequence is TGTGCCAGCAGCCGTGTATACAATGAGCAGTTCTTC.

The chain carries TRBV6-6 and TRBJ1-6; no clear D. The CDR3 totals 14 residues. The V end was cut by 8 bases, the J end by 0 bases, with 8 bases between. Per germline, CDR1 MNHNY and CDR2 SVGAGI (reference sequence). For the CDR3, the DNA is TGTGCCAGCCTGGAGAGCTCCTATAATTCACCCCTCCACTTT. Amino acids: CASLESSYNSPLHF.

V usage is TRBV28 and J usage is TRBJ1-5, with TRBD1 identical over 7 bases. This CDR3 has 15 amino acids. CDR1 and CDR2 (germline): MDHEN, SYDVKM. With V trimmed by 6 bases and J by 1 base, 6 bases remained unmatched. CDR3 nucleotide sequence: TGTGCCAGCAGACTACAGGGGATAAGCAATCAGCCCCAGCATTTT. Translation: CASRLQGISNQPQHF.

This chain connects TRBV5-4 to TRBJ2-2; no definite D call. V gave up 4 bases and J gave up 8 bases, with 12 bases separating them. Germline CDR1 SGHNT, CDR2 YYREEE (reference sequence). This CDR3 contains 13 residues. CDR3 sequence (DNA): TGTGCCAGCAGCCCCGATCCGGTAGGGGAGCTGTTTTTT. It specifies CASSPDPVGELFF.

About this clone itself: A far larger clone differs by one base, so this is likely a read error. V usage is TRBV2 and J usage is TRBJ2-3; 10 bases fit TRBD2. Germline loops: CDR1 SNHLY, CDR2 FYNNEI. The junction had 0 bases not matched to a gene; V was cut back by 2 bases and J by 1 base. The CDR3 loop spans 15 amino acids. The CDR3 coding sequence is TGTGCCAGCAGTGAACTAGCGGGAGGCACAGATACGCAGTATTTT. Translation: CASSELAGGTDTQYF.

The chain is built from TRBV28 and TRBJ2-5, with 9 bases fitting TRBD2. Germline CDR1 is MDHEN and CDR2 is SYDVKM. V was clipped by 2 bases and J by 4 bases; unmatched bases: 5. CDR3 length equals 15 residues. In nucleotides, the CDR3 is TGTGCCAGCAGTTTAGGCGGGGGGGCCCGAGAGACCCAGTACTTC. It encodes CASSLGGGARETQYF. Variable domain in full (rest from reference TRBV28 and TRBJ2-5): DVKVTQSSRYLVKRTGEKVFLECVQDMDHENMFWYRQDPGLGLRLIYFSYDVKMKEKGDIPEGYSVSREKKERFSLILESASTNQTSMYLCASSLGGGARETQYFGPGTRLLVL.

This clone was counted a single time. The chain couples TRBV4-3 to TRBJ1-2; the D gene is possibly TRBD1 (6 bases). This CDR3 spans 15 amino acids. Germline values: CDR1 LGHNA, CDR2 YSLEER. V dropped 1 base and J dropped 4 bases, with 13 bases sitting between them. The CDR3 loop reads CASSQGSGATYGYTF. CDR3 bases: TGCGCCAGCAGCCAAGGGTCAGGGGCAACCTATGGCTACACCTTC.

The chain employs TRBV5-4 and TRBJ1-2, with a weak D call TRBD1 (5 bases). Germline V gene data show CDR1 as SGHNT and CDR2 as YYREEE (reference sequence). The germline V and J ends were trimmed by 1 base and 4 bases, with 14 bases remaining between them. CDR3 length: 15 residues. As DNA, the CDR3 is TGTGCCAGCAGCTTGCCAACAGGAGATTTCTATGGCTACACCTTC. Translating it yields CASSLPTGDFYGYTF. Together with reference TRBV5-4 and TRBJ1-2, the CDR3 gives the full variable domain: ETGVTQSPTHLIKTRGQQVTLRCSSQSGHNTVSWYQQALGQGPQFIFQYYREEENGRGNFPPRFSGLQFPNYSSELNVNALELDDSALYLCASSLPTGDFYGYTFGSGTRLTVV.

The CDR3 is CASSQGGGPNEKLFF. The CDR3 nucleotides are TGCGCCAGCAGCCAAGGGGGGGGGCCTAATGAAAAACTGTTTTTT. The chain couples TRBV4-1 to TRBJ1-4; possible D gene TRBD1, 6 bases. V was trimmed by 1 base and J by 3 bases, leaving 9 bases between them. This CDR3 comprises 15 residues. Germline V gene sequence: CDR1 MGHRA, CDR2 YSYEKL.

The J gene is TRBJ1-2, the V gene TRBV7-2, with D possibly TRBD1 on 6 matching bases. The V end was cut by 4 bases, the J end by 1 base, with 13 bases between. This CDR3 is built from 15 residues. Germline V gene lookup returns CDR1 SGHTA and CDR2 FQGNSA. As DNA, the CDR3 is TGTGCCAGCAGCTCAGGCTACAGGGTTAACTATGGCTACACCTTC. Amino acid sequence: CASSSGYRVNYGYTF.

This clone was counted only a few times. This chain joins TRBV11-3 and TRBJ1-4; a possible D gene is TRBD1 (6 bases). V shed 6 bases and J shed 3 bases, with 17 bases lying between them. CDR3 size: 16 residues. CDR1 is SGHNT and CDR2 is YENEEA in the germline V gene. The DNA of the CDR3 is TGTGCCAGCAGTAAAGGAGCGGGGGCTGCTAATGAAAAACTGTTTTTT. Translating gives CASSKGAGAANEKLFF.

The chain is built from TRBV7-9 and TRBJ1-2; a weak D match, TRBD1 (6 bases). Trimming pared 1 base from V and 8 bases from J, leaving 8 bases between. The CDR3 totals 12 residues. Germline loops: CDR1 SEHNR, CDR2 FQNEAQ (reference sequence). This CDR3 reads CASSLGDTGYTF. DNA of the CDR3: TGTGCCAGCAGCTTAGGGGACACCGGCTACACCTTC.

This clone was seen a single time. One junction end disagrees with the germline gene, perhaps due to a read error. V gene TRBV20-1 combines with J gene TRBJ2-5; D remains ambiguous. CDR1 is DFQATT and CDR2 is SNEGSKA in the germline V gene (reference sequence). The CDR3 totals 11 residues. The CDR3 sequence: CSIVPAETQYF. CDR3 nucleotide sequence: TGCAGTATCGTCCCAGCCGAGACTCAGTACTTC.

The gene calls are TRBV18 and TRBJ2-7, with TRBD1 identical over 10 bases. The CDR3 runs 14 residues. V shed 4 bases and J 0 bases; nucleotides not matched to a gene: 0. Germline-derived CDR1 and CDR2 are KGHSH and LQKENI. CDR3 nucleotides: TGTGCCAGCTCACGACAGGGGGCCTCCTACGAGCAGTACTTC. Amino acids: CASSRQGASYEQYF. Supplemented by reference TRBV18 and TRBJ2-7, the full variable domain reads NAGVMQNPRHLVRRRGQEARLRCSPMKGHSHVYWYRQLPEEGLKFMVYLQKENIIDESGMPKERFSAEFPKEGPSILRIQQVVRGDSAAYFCASSRQGASYEQYFGPGTRLTVT.

There are a few counts of this clone. CDR3 bases: TGTGCCAGCAGCTCGTCGGGACAGCCCCAGCATTTT. This sequence encodes CASSSSGQPQHF. The V gene is TRBV13, the J gene TRBJ1-5; D gene uncertain. CDR1 PRHDT and CDR2 FYEKMQ come from the germline V gene (reference sequence). CDR3 length equals 12 residues. Deletions cut 4 bases from V and 7 bases from J, with 8 bases between.

The chain uses TRBV9 and TRBJ2-1; TRBD2 matches at 9 bases. J gave up 4 bases and V 6 bases, and 8 bases lay outside the gene matches. The CDR3 sequence is 15 residues long. Germline V gene sequence: CDR1 SGDLS, CDR2 YYNGEE. The CDR3 bases are TGTGCCAGCAAGAGGGGAACTAGCGGGTACAATGAGCAGTTCTTC. It translates to CASKRGTSGYNEQFF.

This clone was counted many times. The rearrangement uses TRBV6-1 and TRBJ2-6; a weak D match, TRBD1 (5 bases). V shed 2 bases and J shed 1 base, with 6 bases lying between them. Germline assignment: CDR1 MNHNS and CDR2 SASEGT. The CDR3 is 15 residues long. CDR3 amino acids: CASSESGSGANVLTF. The CDR3, as DNA: TGTGCCAGCAGTGAATCAGGGTCTGGGGCCAACGTCCTGACTTTC.

This rearrangement joins TRBV6-5 to TRBJ2-3; tentatively, D is TRBD2 (6 bases). Trimming shortened V by 3 bases and J by 3 bases, and 13 bases separated the two germline ends. CDR3 length: 15 residues. Germline CDR1 reads MNHEY; CDR2 reads SVGAGI. CDR3 DNA sequence: TGTGCCAGCAGTTATTGGCCTAGCGCAACAGATACGCAGTATTTT. Amino acids: CASSYWPSATDTQYF.